This TCR beta chain originates from a study of Graves' ophthalmopathy and Graves' hyperthyroidism. The CDR3 is 14 amino acids. V lost 0 bases and J lost 7; bases outside the gene matches: 5. CDR1 is DFQATT, CDR2 SNEGSKA, per germline (reference sequence). Ten or more counts support this clonotype. Amplification of the TCR beta CDR3 regions used RNA transcripts (as template). RT-PCR in the first round used HTBI primers; a second-round multiplex PCR followed. TCRdb re-derived calls from the multiplex PCR reads in MiXCR, one entry per CDR3 protein. The sample consists of 300,000 to 500,000 distinct CDR3 sequences, approximately 15% of them appearing once.

Sequenced: peripheral blood. The chain has TRBV20-1 and TRBJ2-5; 10 bases are shared with TRBD2. The sequence derives from a woman between 18 and 29 years old with stable Graves' hyperthyroidism. The CDR3 DNA follows: TGCAGTGCTAGAGAAGCGGGGGGGCTAGCGACCCAGTACTTC. Its translation: CSAREAGGLATQYF.